These 26 T cell receptor beta chains were all obtained from the same sample, sequenced in a study of T cells after somatic rescue of genetic block. TCRdb's table, derived via immunoSEQ multiplex PCR, lists solely in-frame clones and lacks some. The sample consists of 110,000 or so clones, about 89% of them appearing once. Sequenced input: peripheral blood mononuclear cells (PBMCs). These receptors were collected from a woman younger than 35.

V usage is TRBV6-1 and J usage is TRBJ2-1; the D gene is possibly TRBD1 (6 bases). Germline V gives CDR1 MNHNS, CDR2 SASEGT. The CDR3 extends over 16 amino acids. V was cut by 2 bases and J by 6 bases, with 17 bases left in between. CDR3 residues: CASSEKRDTIFNEQFF. As DNA, the CDR3 is TGTGCCAGCAGTGAAAAAAGGGACACGATATTCAATGAGCAGTTCTTC.

The chain links TRBV29-1 to TRBJ1-1; TRBD1 might be the D (6 bases). CDR3 length equals 13 residues. V was pared by 7 bases and J by 6 bases, with 18 bases between. Germline loops: CDR1 SQVTM, CDR2 ANQGSEA. The DNA of the CDR3 is TGCAGCGCCCACCCCTCCAGGGGACCTGAAGCTTTCTTT. Amino acids: CSAHPSRGPEAFF.

V gene TRBV4-1 combines with J gene TRBJ2-7, with a possible D match to TRBD1 (6 bases). Germline loops: CDR1 MGHRA, CDR2 YSYEKL. This CDR3 has 13 amino acids. V lost 4 bases to trimming and J lost 4 bases, with 11 bases between them. The CDR3 coding sequence is TGCGCCAGCAGCCCCCGGGACAATTACGAGCAGTACTTC. The encoded protein is CASSPRDNYEQYF.

This chain joins TRBV5-6 and TRBJ2-1; TRBD1 matches at 10 bases. The CDR3 is made up of 15 amino acids. V lost 4 bases, J lost 4 bases, and 5 bases stayed unmatched. Per the germline V gene, CDR1 is SGHDT and CDR2 is YYEEEE. For the CDR3, the DNA is TGTGCCAGCAGCACGGGGGGACAGGGGTACAATGAGCAGTTCTTC. As protein: CASSTGGQGYNEQFF. Variable domain in full (rest from reference TRBV5-6 and TRBJ2-1): DAGVTQSPTHLIKTRGQQVTLRCSPKSGHDTVSWYQQALGQGPQFIFQYYEEEERQRGNFPDRFSGHQFPNYSSELNVNALLLGDSALYLCASSTGGQGYNEQFFGPGTRLTVL.

This chain joins TRBV5-6 and TRBJ1-1; possibly TRBD1 for D (5 bases). The CDR3 runs to 15 residues. From germline, CDR1 is SGHDT and CDR2 YYEEEE. Trimming shortened V by 2 bases and J by 0 bases, and 11 bases separated the two germline ends. The CDR3 nucleotides are TGTGCCAGCAGCTTCAAGGGGTTAATGAACACTGAAGCTTTCTTT. It yields the protein CASSFKGLMNTEAFF.

The table lists this clone with a count of one. V and J are TRBV5-6 and TRBJ2-3, with 7 bases matching TRBD1. Germline V lookup: CDR1 SGHDT, CDR2 YYEEEE. Losses at the gene ends were 4 bases for V and 7 bases for J; bases not matched to a gene: 9. This CDR3 has 14 amino acids. Here the CDR3 DNA reads TGTGCCAGCAGCCCCGGACAGGTGGGGTATACGCAGTATTTT. Its translation is CASSPGQVGYTQYF.

This rearrangement joins TRBV4-3 to TRBJ1-5, with unresolved D. Germline V gives CDR1 LGHNA, CDR2 YSLEER. This CDR3 spans 15 amino acids. V was trimmed by 0 bases and J by 0 bases, leaving 6 bases between them. As DNA, the CDR3 is TGCGCCAGCAGCCAAGAAAGGGTTAGCAATCAGCCCCAGCATTTT. Its protein is CASSQERVSNQPQHF.

This chain connects TRBV4-1 to TRBJ1-4; D is possibly TRBD1 (6 bases). Germline CDR1 reads MGHRA; CDR2 reads YSYEKL. V lost 5 bases and J lost 8, with 18 bases in between. The CDR3 loop spans 15 amino acids. CDR3 DNA sequence: TGCGCCAGCAGCGAAGTCGGGTGGGGGGGCGAAAAACTGTTTTTT. Amino acids: CASSEVGWGGEKLFF.

This sequence joins TRBV5-5 and TRBJ1-1; D is undetermined. The germline V gene has CDR1 SGHKS and CDR2 YYEKEE (reference sequence). The CDR3 covers 15 residues. Trimming stripped 0 bases from V and 0 bases from J, with 9 bases between. This CDR3 reads CASSLEPIMNTEAFF. The DNA for the CDR3 is TGTGCCAGCAGCTTGGAGCCTATTATGAACACTGAAGCTTTCTTT.

This rearrangement joins TRBV28 to TRBJ1-3; D is possibly TRBD1 (6 bases). The CDR3 is 16 residues long. The ends were cut back, 6 bases at V and 4 bases at J, with 19 bases in the middle. From germline, CDR1 is MDHEN and CDR2 SYDVKM. The CDR3 spells CASRSRGSLKGNTIYF. The CDR3 DNA follows: TGTGCCAGCAGATCTAGGGGGAGCTTAAAGGGAAACACCATATATTTT. The variable domain in full, with the rest retrieved from reference TRBV28 and TRBJ1-3, is DVKVTQSSRYLVKRTGEKVFLECVQDMDHENMFWYRQDPGLGLRLIYFSYDVKMKEKGDIPEGYSVSREKKERFSLILESASTNQTSMYLCASRSRGSLKGNTIYFGEGSWLTVV.

This clone was observed a single time. The chain combines TRBV13 with TRBJ1-2; D ambiguous. Germline V gene data show CDR1 as PRHDT and CDR2 as FYEKMQ (reference sequence). The CDR3 totals 13 residues. Trimming shortened V by 5 bases and J by 7 bases, and 14 bases separated the two germline ends. Here the CDR3 DNA reads TGTGCCAGCAGCCCCTCATATTTGGCTGGCTACACCTTC. Translating it yields CASSPSYLAGYTF.

The chain is built from TRBV30 and TRBJ1-2, with no clear D. Germline CDR1 GTSNPN, CDR2 SVGIG (reference sequence). The CDR3 is 16 amino acids. Trimming removed 3 bases at V and 5 bases at J, with 22 bases between. CDR3 protein: CAWSPPTRRIGYGYTF. The CDR3 nucleotides read TGTGCCTGGAGCCCCCCGACAAGACGGATTGGGTATGGCTACACCTTC.

The V call is TRBV4-3, the J call TRBJ1-4; D unresolved. V shed 0 bases and J shed 4 bases, with 9 bases lying between them. Looked up from germline, CDR1 is LGHNA and CDR2 is YSLEER. The CDR3 is 15 residues long. The CDR3 spells CASSQETARNEKLFF. The CDR3 DNA is TGCGCCAGCAGCCAAGAGACCGCTCGTAATGAAAAACTGTTTTTT.

The chain is built from TRBV7-3 and TRBJ1-1; D unclear. There are 13 residues in the CDR3. Per the germline V gene, CDR1 is SGHTA and CDR2 is FQGTGA. Deletions cut 2 bases from V and 5 bases from J, with 9 bases between. The CDR3 sequence: CASSLGTKTEAFF. Here the CDR3 DNA reads TGTGCCAGCAGCTTAGGTACCAAGACTGAAGCTTTCTTT.

Notes on this clone: The same CDR3 arises from other DNA sequences in this sample as well. The rearrangement links TRBV18 to TRBJ1-1; D possibly corresponds to TRBD1 (5 bases). Trimming shortened V by 3 bases and J by 0 bases, and 11 bases separated the two germline ends. In germline, CDR1 is KGHSH, CDR2 LQKENI. This CDR3 region has 15 residues. CDR3 region: CASSPLGGMNTEAFF. The CDR3 DNA sequence: TGTGCCAGCTCACCTCTGGGGGGGATGAACACTGAAGCTTTCTTT.

The chain carries TRBV5-1 and TRBJ1-2; TRBD1 might be the D (6 bases). V shed 0 bases and J shed 8 bases, with 11 bases lying between them. From germline, CDR1 is SGHRS and CDR2 YFSETQ. The CDR3 spans 13 residues. CDR3 amino acids: CASSLEGGLGYTF. As DNA, the CDR3 is TGCGCCAGCAGCTTGGAAGGGGGGTTAGGCTACACCTTC. The full variable domain, rest sourced from reference TRBV5-1 and TRBJ1-2, is KAGVTQTPRYLIKTRGQQVTLSCSPISGHRSVSWYQQTPGQGLQFLFEYFSETQRNKGNFPGRFSGRQFSNSRSEMNVSTLELGDSALYLCASSLEGGLGYTFGSGTRLTVV.

The J gene is TRBJ2-7, the V gene TRBV6-5; D is ambiguous. The CDR3 runs to 14 residues. The germline CDR1 and CDR2 sequences are MNHEY and SVGAGI. V lost 5 bases and J lost 3, with 14 bases in between. The CDR3 sequence: CASSHLGDSYEQYF. The CDR3 DNA reads as TGTGCCAGCAGTCACCTTGGGGATAGCTACGAGCAGTACTTC.

This rearrangement joins TRBV21-1 to TRBJ2-7. TRBV21-1 is a listed pseudogene. The CDR3 is made up of 16 amino acids. The CDR3 is CASSKTPKGEAYEQYF. The CDR3 nucleotides read TGTGCCAGCAGCAAAACCCCCAAGGGGGAGGCCTACGAGCAGTACTTC.

The CDR3 protein is CAWSVSGKNEQFF. The DNA for the CDR3 is TGTGCCTGGAGTGTTTCGGGGAAGAATGAGCAGTTCTTC. The chain uses TRBV30 and TRBJ2-1; the D gene is possibly TRBD2 (5 bases). CDR1 is GTSNPN and CDR2 is SVGIG in the germline V gene (reference sequence). The germline V and J ends were trimmed by 0 bases and 7 bases, with 10 bases remaining between them. The CDR3 is made up of 13 amino acids.

The gene calls are TRBV6-1 and TRBJ1-1, with 7 bases fitting TRBD1. Germline values: CDR1 MNHNS, CDR2 SASEGT. The CDR3 is made up of 14 amino acids. V lost 4 bases to trimming and J lost 3 bases; unmatched junction nucleotides: 5. The CDR3 DNA reads TGTGCCAGCAGTGTTGACAGGGTAGACACTGAAGCTTTCTTT. Amino acid sequence: CASSVDRVDTEAFF.

The genes are TRBV27 and TRBJ1-2, with D possibly being TRBD1 (6 bases). Germline assignment: CDR1 MNHEY and CDR2 SMNVEV (reference sequence). The CDR3 extends over 13 amino acids. V lost 4 bases and J lost 4, with 10 bases in between. CDR3 DNA sequence: TGTGCCAGCAGTTCAGGGGCCCTCTATGGCTACACCTTC. Its protein product is CASSSGALYGYTF.

This CDR3 reads CVRSLEGSGGPQQQETQYF. The CDR3 DNA follows: TGTGTCAGAAGCTTAGAAGGTAGCGGGGGGCCACAACAACAAGAGACCCAGTACTTC. The rearrangement links TRBV7-5 to TRBJ2-5; no check of the table's D call, TRBD2, against the DNA was made. TRBV7-5 is termed a pseudogene. The CDR3 spans 19 residues.

This rearrangement joins TRBV19 to TRBJ2-1; 7 nucleotides agree with TRBD2. Germline values: CDR1 LNHDA, CDR2 SQIVND (reference sequence). CDR3 length: 14 amino acids. With V trimmed by 3 bases and J by 6 bases, 5 bases remained unmatched. CDR3 sequence: CASSMTSRTNEQFF. CDR3 DNA sequence: TGTGCCAGTAGTATGACTAGCCGAACCAATGAGCAGTTCTTC.

The gene calls are TRBV7-2 and TRBJ1-1, with 7 positions matching TRBD1. Losses at the gene ends were 2 bases for V and 5 bases for J; bases not matched to a gene: 5. The CDR3 is 14 residues long. Germline CDR1 is SGHTA and CDR2 is FQGNSA. In nucleotides, the CDR3 is TGTGCCAGCAGCTTAACAATGGACAGGACTGAAGCTTTCTTT. This gives the protein CASSLTMDRTEAFF.

V gene TRBV28 combines with J gene TRBJ1-5; no firm D call. The CDR3 contains 15 residues. Germline CDR1 is MDHEN and CDR2 is SYDVKM. V was cut by 2 bases and J by 2 bases, with 10 bases left in between. The chain's CDR3 is CASSLPPDGNQPQHF. Written as DNA, the CDR3 is TGTGCCAGCAGTTTACCCCCAGATGGCAATCAGCCCCAGCATTTT.

The CDR3 coding sequence is TGTGCCAGCAACCCGGGGGGGGGTGAAGCTTTCTTT. Its translation: CASNPGGGEAFF. The chain joins TRBV2 to TRBJ1-1, with a possible D match to TRBD1 (5 bases). Germline-derived CDR1 and CDR2 are SNHLY and FYNNEI. The length of the CDR3 is 12 residues. The germline V and J ends were trimmed by 7 bases and 7 bases, with 13 bases remaining between them.